This T cell receptor beta chain was captured in a study of blood T cell repertoires in COVID-19. Some clones are missing from TCRdb's copy, which holds only in-frame ones; the method was immunoSEQ multiplex PCR. The table records 110,000 to 150,000 clones, 81% of them present only once. Germline lookup yields CDR1 SGDLS and CDR2 YYNGEE. V lost 3 bases, J lost 0 bases, and 10 bases lay in between. The CDR3 contains 14 residues. Sequencing input: peripheral blood. The sequence was collected from a human donor in a cohort sampled during active COVID-19. The gene calls are TRBV9 and TRBJ2-7, with D perhaps TRBD2 (6 bases). Here the CDR3 DNA reads TGTGCCAGCAGCGGAGGGCGGGGCTCCTACGAGCAGTACTTC. As protein: CASSGGRGSYEQYF.